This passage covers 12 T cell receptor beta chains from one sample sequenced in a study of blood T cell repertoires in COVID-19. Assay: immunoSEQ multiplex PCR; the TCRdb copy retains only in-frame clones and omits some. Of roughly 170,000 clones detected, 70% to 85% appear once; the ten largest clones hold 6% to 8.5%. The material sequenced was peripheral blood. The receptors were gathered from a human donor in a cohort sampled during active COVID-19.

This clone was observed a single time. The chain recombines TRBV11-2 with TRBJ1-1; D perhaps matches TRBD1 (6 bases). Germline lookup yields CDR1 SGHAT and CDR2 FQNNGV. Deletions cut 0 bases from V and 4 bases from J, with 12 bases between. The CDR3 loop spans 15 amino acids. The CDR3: CASSLDRTGSTEAFF. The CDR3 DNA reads TGTGCCAGCAGCTTAGATCGAACAGGGAGCACTGAAGCTTTCTTT.

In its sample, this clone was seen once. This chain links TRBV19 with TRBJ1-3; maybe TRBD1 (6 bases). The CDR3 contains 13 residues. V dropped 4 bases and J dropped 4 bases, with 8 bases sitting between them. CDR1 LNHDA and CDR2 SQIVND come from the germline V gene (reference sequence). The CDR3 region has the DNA TGTGCCAGTAGTACAGGGGTCGGAAACACCATATATTTT. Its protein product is CASSTGVGNTIYF.

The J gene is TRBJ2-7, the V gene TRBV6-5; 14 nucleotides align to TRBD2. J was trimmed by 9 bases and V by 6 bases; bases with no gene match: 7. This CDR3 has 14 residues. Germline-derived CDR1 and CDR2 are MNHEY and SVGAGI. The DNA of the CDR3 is TGTGCCAGCAGCTCGGGACTAGCGGGGGCTATGCAGTACTTC. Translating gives CASSSGLAGAMQYF.

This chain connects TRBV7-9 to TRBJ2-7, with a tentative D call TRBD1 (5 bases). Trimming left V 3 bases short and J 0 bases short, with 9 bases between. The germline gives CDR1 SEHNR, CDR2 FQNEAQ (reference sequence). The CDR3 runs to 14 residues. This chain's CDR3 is CASSFTGSSYEQYF. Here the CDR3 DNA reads TGTGCCAGCAGCTTCACAGGTTCCTCCTACGAGCAGTACTTC.

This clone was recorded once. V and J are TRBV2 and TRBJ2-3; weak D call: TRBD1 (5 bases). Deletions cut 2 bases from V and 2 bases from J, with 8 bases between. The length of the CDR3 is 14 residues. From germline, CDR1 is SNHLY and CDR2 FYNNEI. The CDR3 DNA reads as TGTGCCAGCAGTGAAACAGGAATCACAGATACGCAGTATTTT. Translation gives CASSETGITDTQYF.

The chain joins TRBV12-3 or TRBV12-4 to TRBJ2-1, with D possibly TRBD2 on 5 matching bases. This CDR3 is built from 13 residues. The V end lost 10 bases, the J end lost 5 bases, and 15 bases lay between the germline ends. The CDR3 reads CATRRTPNNEQFF. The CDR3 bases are TGTGCCACCCGGAGGACTCCCAACAATGAGCAGTTCTTC.

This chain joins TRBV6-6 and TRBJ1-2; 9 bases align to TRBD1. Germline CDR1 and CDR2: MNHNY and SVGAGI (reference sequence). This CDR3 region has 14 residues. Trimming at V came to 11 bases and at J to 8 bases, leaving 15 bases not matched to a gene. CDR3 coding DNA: TGTGCCGGGTCGCCCGGGACAGGGCGCTCGGGCTACACCTTC. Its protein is CAGSPGTGRSGYTF.

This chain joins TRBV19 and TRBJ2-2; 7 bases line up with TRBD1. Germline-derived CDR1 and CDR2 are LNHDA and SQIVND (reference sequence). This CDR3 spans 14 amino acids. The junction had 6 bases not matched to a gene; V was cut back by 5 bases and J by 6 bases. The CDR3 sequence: CASSATGASGELFF. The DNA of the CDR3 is TGTGCCAGTAGTGCAACAGGGGCGTCCGGGGAGCTGTTTTTT.

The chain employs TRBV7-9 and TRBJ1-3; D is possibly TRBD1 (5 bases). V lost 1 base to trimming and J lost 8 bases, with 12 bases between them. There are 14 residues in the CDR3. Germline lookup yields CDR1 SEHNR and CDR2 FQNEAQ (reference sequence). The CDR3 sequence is CASSLGSREDTIYF. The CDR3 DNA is TGTGCCAGCAGCTTAGGCTCCAGGGAGGACACCATATATTTT.

CDR3 region: CASSPRTGLDGYTF. The CDR3 region has the DNA TGTGCCAGCAGCCCCAGGACAGGGTTAGATGGCTACACCTTC. The chain recombines TRBV13 with TRBJ1-2; TRBD1 matches at 8 bases. V lost 5 bases to trimming and J lost 6 bases; unmatched junction nucleotides: 8. The CDR3 is made up of 14 amino acids. Looked up from germline, CDR1 is PRHDT and CDR2 is FYEKMQ (reference sequence).

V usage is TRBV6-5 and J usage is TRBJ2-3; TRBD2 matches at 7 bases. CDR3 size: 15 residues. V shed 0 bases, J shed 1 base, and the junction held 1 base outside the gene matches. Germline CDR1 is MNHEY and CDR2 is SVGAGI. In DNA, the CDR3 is TGTGCCAGCAGTTACTCGCTAGCGGGCACAGATACGCAGTATTTT. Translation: CASSYSLAGTDTQYF.

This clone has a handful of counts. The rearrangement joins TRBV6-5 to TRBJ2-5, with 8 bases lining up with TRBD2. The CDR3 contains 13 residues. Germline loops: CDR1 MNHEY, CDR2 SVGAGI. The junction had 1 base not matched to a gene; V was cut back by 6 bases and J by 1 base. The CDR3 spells CASRGLAQETQYF. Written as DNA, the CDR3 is TGTGCCAGCAGAGGACTAGCCCAAGAGACCCAGTACTTC.